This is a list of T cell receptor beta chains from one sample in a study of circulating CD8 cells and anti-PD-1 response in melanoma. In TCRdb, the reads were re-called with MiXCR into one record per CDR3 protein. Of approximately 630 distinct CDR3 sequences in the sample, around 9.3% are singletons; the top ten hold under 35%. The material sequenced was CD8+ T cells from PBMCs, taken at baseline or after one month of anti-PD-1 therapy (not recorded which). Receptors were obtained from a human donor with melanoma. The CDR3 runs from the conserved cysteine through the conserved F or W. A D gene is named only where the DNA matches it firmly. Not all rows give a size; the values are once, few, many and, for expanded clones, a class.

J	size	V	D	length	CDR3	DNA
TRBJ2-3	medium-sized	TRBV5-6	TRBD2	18	CASSLVRGLGTSQDTQYF	TGTGCCAGCAGCTTGGTGAGGGGATTAGGGACTAGCCAAGATACGCAGTATTTT
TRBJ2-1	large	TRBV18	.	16	CASPPRATGPPDEQFF	TGTGCCAGCCCCCCGAGGGCCACGGGCCCCCCCGATGAGCAGTTCTTC
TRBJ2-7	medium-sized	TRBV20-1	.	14	CSARDSGGNYEQYF	TGCAGTGCTAGAGATTCGGGCGGAAACTACGAGCAGTACTTC
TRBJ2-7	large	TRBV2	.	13	CASSGFGGPEQYF	TGTGCCAGCAGTGGTTTCGGGGGCCCCGAGCAGTACTTC
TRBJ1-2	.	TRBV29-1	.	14	CSVPSLQGNYGYTF	TGCAGCGTTCCCTCACTCCAGGGGAACTATGGCTACACCTTC
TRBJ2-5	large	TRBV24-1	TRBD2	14	CATSDRGLAETQYF	TGTGCCACCAGTGACCGGGGACTAGCTGAGACCCAGTACTTC
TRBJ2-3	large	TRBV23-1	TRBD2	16	CASSQSLERDTDTQYF	TGCGCCAGCAGTCAATCGTTGGAGCGGGACACAGATACGCAGTATTTT
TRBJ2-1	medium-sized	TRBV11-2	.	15	CASSLGGRPSEGKFF	TGTGCCAGCAGCTTAGGGGGGAGGCCCAGCGAGGGTAAGTTCTTC
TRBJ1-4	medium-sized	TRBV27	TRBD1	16	CASRPTIQGAHEKLFF	TGTGCCAGCAGACCAACAATACAGGGGGCTCATGAAAAACTGTTTTTT
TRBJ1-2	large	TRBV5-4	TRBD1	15	CASSLGRDRAYGYTF	TGTGCCAGCAGCTTGGGGCGGGACAGGGCCTATGGCTACACCTTC
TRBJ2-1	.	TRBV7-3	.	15	CASRKSGASSNEQFF	TGTGCCAGCAGGAAATCGGGGGCGAGTTCCAATGAGCAGTTCTTC
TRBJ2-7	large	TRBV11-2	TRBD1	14	CASTLQGARNEQYF	TGTGCCAGCACCCTCCAGGGGGCAAGAAACGAGCAGTACTTC
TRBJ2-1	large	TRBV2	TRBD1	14	CASRADRGPNEQFF	TGTGCCAGCAGGGCTGACAGGGGGCCCAATGAGCAGTTCTTC
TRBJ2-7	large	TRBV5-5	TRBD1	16	CASSSLLEGASYEQYF	TGTGCCAGCAGCTCACTCCTTGAGGGGGCTTCCTACGAGCAGTACTTC
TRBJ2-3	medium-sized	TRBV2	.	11	CASSASDTQYF	TGTGCCAGCAGTGCGTCAGATACGCAGTATTTT
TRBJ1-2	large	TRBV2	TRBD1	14	CASSDDRGPSGYTF	TGTGCCAGCAGTGATGACAGGGGGCCCTCTGGCTACACCTTC
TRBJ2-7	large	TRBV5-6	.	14	CASSLSDSSYEQYF	TGTGCCAGCAGCTTGTCCGATAGCTCCTACGAGCAGTACTTC
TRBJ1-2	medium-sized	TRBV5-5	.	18	CASSLDSLAGHANYGYTF	TGTGCCAGCAGCTTGGATTCATTGGCAGGGCATGCTAACTATGGCTACACCTTC
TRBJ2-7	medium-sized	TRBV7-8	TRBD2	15	CASSPTSGDYYEQYF	TGTGCCAGCAGCCCCACTAGCGGGGATTACTACGAGCAGTACTTC
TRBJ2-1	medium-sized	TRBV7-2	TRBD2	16	CASSFLAAGYIREQFF	TGTGCCAGCAGCTTTTTAGCAGCGGGGTATATAAGGGAGCAGTTCTTC
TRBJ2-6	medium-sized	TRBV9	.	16	CASVLGADSGANVLTF	TGTGCCTCCGTTCTCGGGGCCGACTCTGGGGCCAACGTCCTGACTTTC
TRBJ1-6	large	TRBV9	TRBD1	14	CASSGDSPNSPLHF	TGTGCCAGCAGCGGGGACAGTCCCAATTCACCCCTCCACTTT
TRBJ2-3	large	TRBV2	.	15	CASSAREGGTDTQYF	TGTGCCAGCAGCGCTAGGGAGGGGGGCACAGATACGCAGTATTTT
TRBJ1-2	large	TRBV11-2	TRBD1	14	CASSPGQGNYGYTF	TGTGCCAGCAGCCCGGGACAGGGGAACTATGGCTACACCTTC
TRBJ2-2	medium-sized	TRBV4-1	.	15	CASSQEGRATGELFF	TGCGCCAGCAGCCAAGAGGGCAGGGCCACCGGGGAGCTGTTTTTT
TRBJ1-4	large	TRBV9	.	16	CASSDGEVATNEKLFF	TGTGCCAGCAGCGACGGTGAAGTCGCAACTAATGAAAAACTGTTTTTT
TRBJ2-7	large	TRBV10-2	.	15	CASSSNWDNSYEQYF	TGCGCCAGCAGTAGCAACTGGGACAACTCCTACGAGCAGTACTTC
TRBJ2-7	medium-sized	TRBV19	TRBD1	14	CATSPTGGIYEQYF	TGTGCCACCTCCCCGACAGGGGGTATTTACGAGCAGTACTTC
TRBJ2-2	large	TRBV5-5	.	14	CASSLDGYTGELFF	TGTGCCAGCAGCCTGGACGGATACACCGGGGAGCTGTTTTTT
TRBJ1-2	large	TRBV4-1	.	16	CASSPAAAGSNYGYTF	TGCGCCAGCAGCCCAGCAGCGGCAGGCTCTAACTATGGCTACACCTTC
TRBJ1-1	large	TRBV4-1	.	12	CASSQDGLEAFF	TGCGCCAGCAGCCAAGACGGGTTAGAAGCTTTCTTT
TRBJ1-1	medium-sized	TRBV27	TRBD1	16	CASSLIRGQGNNEAFF	TGTGCCAGCAGTTTAATCAGGGGACAGGGTAATAATGAAGCTTTCTTT
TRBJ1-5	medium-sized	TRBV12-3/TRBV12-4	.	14	CASSYRGPNQPQHF	TGTGCCAGCAGCTACCGGGGGCCGAATCAGCCCCAGCATTTT
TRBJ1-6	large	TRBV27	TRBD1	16	CASSLASGTVSSPLHF	TGTGCCAGCAGTTTAGCATCTGGGACAGTCAGTTCACCCCTCCACTTT
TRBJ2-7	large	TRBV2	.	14	CASSEEGSAYEQYF	TGTGCCAGCAGTGAAGAGGGCTCGGCTTATGAGCAGTACTTC
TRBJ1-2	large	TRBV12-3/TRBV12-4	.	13	CASSFEPYYGYTF	TGTGCCAGCAGTTTCGAACCTTACTATGGCTACACCTTC
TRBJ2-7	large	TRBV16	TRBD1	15	CASSQSWTGPYEQYF	TGTGCCAGCAGCCAATCCTGGACAGGGCCGTACGAGCAGTACTTC
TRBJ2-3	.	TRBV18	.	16	CASPLSGTSITDTQYF	TGTGCCAGCCCACTATCCGGGACTTCTATCACAGATACGCAGTATTTT
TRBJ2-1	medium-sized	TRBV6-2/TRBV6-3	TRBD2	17	CASSYSELAGGPHEQFF	TGTGCCAGCAGTTACTCCGAGCTAGCGGGGGGGCCCCATGAGCAGTTCTTC